This TCR beta chain originates from a study of siplizumab effects on memory and regulatory T cells. Study-level findings and limits: The suppressive capacity of proliferating Tregs from siplizumab cultures remained unconfirmed.

Germline V gene data show CDR1 as MNHEY and CDR2 as SMNVEV (reference sequence). With 5 bases clipped from V and 12 bases from J, the junction kept 7 bases outside the gene matches. The CDR3 consists of 14 residues. The count of this clone is one. Its target is unknown. Each sample yielded around 10^5 assayed TCR templates. Profiled with immunoSEQ multiplex PCR; TCRdb holds only in-frame clones, not every one. The table has tens of thousands of clones, approximately 88% seen once. The source material was naive CD4+ T cells sorted from blood. This clonotype originated in a human donor in good health. J is TRBJ2-1 and V is TRBV27; 13 nucleotides align to TRBD2. The CDR3 region has the DNA TGTGCCAGCAGTCTCGGGACTAGCGGGGTCGCGCAGTTCTTC. Protein sequence: CASSLGTSGVAQFF.